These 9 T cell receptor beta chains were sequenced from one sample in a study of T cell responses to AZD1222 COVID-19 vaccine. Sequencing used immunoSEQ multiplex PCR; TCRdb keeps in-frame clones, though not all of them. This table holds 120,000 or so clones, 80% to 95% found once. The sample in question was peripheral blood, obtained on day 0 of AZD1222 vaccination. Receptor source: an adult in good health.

The chain's CDR3 is CASSLGQGAPEAFF. The CDR3 coding sequence is TGTGCCAGCAGCCTGGGACAGGGGGCCCCTGAAGCTTTCTTT. The V and J genes are TRBV6-5 and TRBJ1-1; 12 positions match TRBD1. This CDR3 is built from 14 residues. Germline CDR1 MNHEY, CDR2 SVGAGI. V was clipped by 6 bases and J by 6 bases; unmatched bases: 5.

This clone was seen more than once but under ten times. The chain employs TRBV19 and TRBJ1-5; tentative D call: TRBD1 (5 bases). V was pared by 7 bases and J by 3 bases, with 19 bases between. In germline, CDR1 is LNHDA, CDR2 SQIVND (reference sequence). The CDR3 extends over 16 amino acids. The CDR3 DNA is TGTGCCAGTACCCAACTCGGGGAAGGGGACAATCAGCCCCAGCATTTT. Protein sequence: CASTQLGEGDNQPQHF.

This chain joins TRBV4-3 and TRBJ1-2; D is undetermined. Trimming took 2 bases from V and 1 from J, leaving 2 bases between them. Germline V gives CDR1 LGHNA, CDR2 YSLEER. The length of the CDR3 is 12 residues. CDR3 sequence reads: CASSQNNYGYTF. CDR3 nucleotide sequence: TGCGCCAGCAGCCAAAATAACTATGGCTACACCTTC.

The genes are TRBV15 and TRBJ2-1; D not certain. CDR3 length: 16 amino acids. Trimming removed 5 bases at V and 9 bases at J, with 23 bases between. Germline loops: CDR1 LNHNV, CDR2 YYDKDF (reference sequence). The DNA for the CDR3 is TGTGCCACCAGCCCGGACGGTGAAGGCGTGTGGAGTGAGCAGTTCTTC. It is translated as CATSPDGEGVWSEQFF.

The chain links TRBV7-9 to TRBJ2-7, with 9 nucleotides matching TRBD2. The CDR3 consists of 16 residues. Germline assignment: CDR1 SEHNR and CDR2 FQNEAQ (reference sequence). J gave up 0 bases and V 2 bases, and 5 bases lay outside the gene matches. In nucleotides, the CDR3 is TGTGCCAGCAGCTTATGGCCTAGCGGGGCCTCCTACGAGCAGTACTTC. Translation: CASSLWPSGASYEQYF.

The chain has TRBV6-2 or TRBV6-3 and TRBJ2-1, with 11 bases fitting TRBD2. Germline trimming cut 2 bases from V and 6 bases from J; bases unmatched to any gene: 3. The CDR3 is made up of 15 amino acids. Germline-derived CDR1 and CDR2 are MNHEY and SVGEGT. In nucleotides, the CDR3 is TGTGCCAGCAGTTACGGGACTAGCGGCCTCAATGAGCAGTTCTTC. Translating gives CASSYGTSGLNEQFF.

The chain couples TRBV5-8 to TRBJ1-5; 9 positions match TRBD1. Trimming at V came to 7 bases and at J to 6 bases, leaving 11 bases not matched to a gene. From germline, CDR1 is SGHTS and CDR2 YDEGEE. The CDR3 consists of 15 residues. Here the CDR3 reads CASVPTGQGIQPQHF. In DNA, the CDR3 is TGTGCCAGCGTCCCAACGGGACAGGGTATTCAGCCCCAGCATTTT. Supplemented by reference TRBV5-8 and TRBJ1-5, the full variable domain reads EAGVTQSPTHLIKTRGQQATLRCSPISGHTSVYWYQQALGLGLQFLLWYDEGEERNRGNFPPRFSGRQFPNYSSELNVNALELEDSALYLCASVPTGQGIQPQHFGDGTRLSIL.

The CDR3, as DNA: TGTGCCAGCTCACAGGGGGGAGGTCTGGACGAGCAGTACTTC. Protein: CASSQGGGLDEQYF. The chain recombines TRBV18 with TRBJ2-7; D is perhaps TRBD1 or TRBD2 (6 bases each). The CDR3 has 14 residues. V lost 4 bases and J 5 bases, leaving 15 bases between the germline ends. The germline V gene has CDR1 KGHSH and CDR2 LQKENI.

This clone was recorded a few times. The CDR3: CAWSLNWGLAGDRETQYF. CDR3 sequence (DNA): TGTGCCTGGAGTCTAAACTGGGGACTAGCGGGAGACCGGGAGACCCAGTACTTC. The chain combines TRBV30 with TRBJ2-5; 14 bases agree with TRBD2. CDR3 length: 18 residues. V lost 2 bases to trimming and J lost 5 bases; unmatched junction nucleotides: 13. Per the germline V gene, CDR1 is GTSNPN and CDR2 is SVGIG (reference sequence).